This TCR beta chain originates from a study of T cell responses to AZD1222 COVID-19 vaccine. Produced via immunoSEQ multiplex PCR; TCRdb's table is partial and in-frame only. The table lists about 140,000 clones, roughly nine tenths of them singletons. The V end was cut by 5 bases, the J end by 7 bases, with 12 bases between. The germline V gene has CDR1 SEHNR and CDR2 FQNEAQ (reference sequence). The CDR3 sequence is 13 residues long. The V call is TRBV7-9, the J call TRBJ1-3, with D unresolved. Sequenced here: peripheral blood, sampled on day 0 of AZD1222 vaccination. This TCR came from an adult in good health. The DNA for the CDR3 is TGTGCCAGCAGCATGGCGGGCCCTAACACCATATATTTT. Residues: CASSMAGPNTIYF.